This T cell receptor beta chain was profiled in a study of preoperative IRX-2 immunotherapy in early breast cancer. Looked up from germline, CDR1 is MNHGY and CDR2 is SAAAGT. With V trimmed by 5 bases and J by 7 bases, 5 bases remained unmatched. This CDR3 is 13 amino acids long. Profiling relied on immunoSEQ multiplex PCR, and the TCRdb table lists in-frame clones only, not all of them. The table lists approximately 98,000 clones, roughly 85% of them singletons. Treatment given: preoperative locoregional IRX-2 cytokine immunotherapy. This specimen was tumor tissue, taken after IRX-2 immunotherapy. The receptor comes from a human donor with breast cancer. The chain recombines TRBV6-8 with TRBJ1-5; 7 bases align to TRBD1. The CDR3 nucleotides are TGTGCCAGCAGTAGACAGGGCGGCCAGCCCCAGCATTTT. Its protein product is CASSRQGGQPQHF.